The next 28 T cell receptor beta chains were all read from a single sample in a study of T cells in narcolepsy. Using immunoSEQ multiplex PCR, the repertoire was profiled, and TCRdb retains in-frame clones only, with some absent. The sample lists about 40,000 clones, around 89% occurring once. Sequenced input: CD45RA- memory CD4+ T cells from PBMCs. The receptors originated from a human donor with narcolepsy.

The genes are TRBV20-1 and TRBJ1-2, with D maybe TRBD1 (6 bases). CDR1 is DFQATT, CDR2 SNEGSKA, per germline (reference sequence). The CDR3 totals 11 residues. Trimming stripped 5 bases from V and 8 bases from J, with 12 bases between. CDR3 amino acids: CSALQGSGYTF. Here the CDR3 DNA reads TGCAGTGCTTTACAGGGAAGCGGCTACACCTTC.

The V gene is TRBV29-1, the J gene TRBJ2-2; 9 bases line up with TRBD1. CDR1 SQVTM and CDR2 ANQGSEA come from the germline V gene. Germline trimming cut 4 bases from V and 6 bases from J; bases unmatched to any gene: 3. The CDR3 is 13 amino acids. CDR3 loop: CSVGQGVPGELFF. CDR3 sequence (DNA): TGCAGCGTTGGACAGGGGGTACCCGGGGAGCTGTTTTTT.

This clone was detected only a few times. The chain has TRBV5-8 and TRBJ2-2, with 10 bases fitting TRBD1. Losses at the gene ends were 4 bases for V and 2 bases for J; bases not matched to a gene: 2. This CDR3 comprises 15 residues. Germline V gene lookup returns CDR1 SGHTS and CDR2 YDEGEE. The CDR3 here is CASSGDRGNTGELFF. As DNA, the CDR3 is TGTGCCAGCAGCGGGGACAGGGGAAACACCGGGGAGCTGTTTTTT.

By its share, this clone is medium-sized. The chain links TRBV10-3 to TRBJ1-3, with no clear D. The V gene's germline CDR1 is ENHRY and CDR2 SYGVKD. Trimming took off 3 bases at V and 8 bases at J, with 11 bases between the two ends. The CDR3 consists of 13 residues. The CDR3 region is CAISEGGFDTIYF. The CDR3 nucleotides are TGTGCCATCAGTGAAGGTGGTTTTGACACCATATATTTT.

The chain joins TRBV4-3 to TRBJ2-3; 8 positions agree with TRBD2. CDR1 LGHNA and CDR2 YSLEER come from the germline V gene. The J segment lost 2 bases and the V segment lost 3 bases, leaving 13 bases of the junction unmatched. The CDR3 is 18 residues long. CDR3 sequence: CASSHHVPAGALTDTQYF. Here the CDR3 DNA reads TGCGCCAGCAGCCACCACGTCCCAGCGGGGGCCCTCACAGATACGCAGTATTTT.

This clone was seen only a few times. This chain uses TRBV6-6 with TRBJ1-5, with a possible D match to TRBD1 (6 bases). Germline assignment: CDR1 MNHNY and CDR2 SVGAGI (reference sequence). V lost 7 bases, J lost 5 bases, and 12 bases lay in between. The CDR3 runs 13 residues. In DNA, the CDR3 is TGTGCCAGCACGGGACATAAAGATCAGCCCCAGCATTTT. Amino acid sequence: CASTGHKDQPQHF.

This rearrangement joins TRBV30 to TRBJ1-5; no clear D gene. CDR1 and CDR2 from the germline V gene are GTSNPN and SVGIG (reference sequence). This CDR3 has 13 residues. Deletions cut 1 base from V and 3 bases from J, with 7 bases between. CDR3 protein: CAWSEGHNQPQHF. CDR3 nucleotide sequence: TGTGCCTGGAGTGAAGGCCACAATCAGCCCCAGCATTTT.

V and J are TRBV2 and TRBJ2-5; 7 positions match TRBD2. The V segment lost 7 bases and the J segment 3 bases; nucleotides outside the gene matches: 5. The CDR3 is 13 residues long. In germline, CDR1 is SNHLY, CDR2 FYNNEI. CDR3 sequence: CASNGGGEETQYF. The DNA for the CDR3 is TGTGCCAGCAACGGCGGGGGAGAAGAGACCCAGTACTTC.

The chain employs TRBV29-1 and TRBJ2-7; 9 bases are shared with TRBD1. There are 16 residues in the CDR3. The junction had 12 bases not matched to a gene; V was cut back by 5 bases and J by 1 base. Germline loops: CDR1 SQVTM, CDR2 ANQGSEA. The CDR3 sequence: CSVLGVPGQGSYEQYF. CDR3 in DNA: TGCAGCGTTTTGGGTGTACCGGGACAGGGTTCCTACGAGCAGTACTTC.

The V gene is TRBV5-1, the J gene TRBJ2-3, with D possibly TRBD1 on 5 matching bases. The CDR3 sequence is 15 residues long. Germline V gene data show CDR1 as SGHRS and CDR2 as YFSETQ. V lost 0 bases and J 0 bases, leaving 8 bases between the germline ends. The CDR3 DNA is TGCGCCAGCAGCTTGGCAGGGAAAAGCACAGATACGCAGTATTTT. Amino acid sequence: CASSLAGKSTDTQYF.

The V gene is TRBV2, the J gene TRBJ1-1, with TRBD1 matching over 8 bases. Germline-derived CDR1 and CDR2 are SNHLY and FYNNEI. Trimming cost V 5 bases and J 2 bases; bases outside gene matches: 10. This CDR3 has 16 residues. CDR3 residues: CASSIPTGAYNTEAFF. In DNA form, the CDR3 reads TGTGCCAGCAGTATACCGACAGGGGCCTATAACACTGAAGCTTTCTTT.

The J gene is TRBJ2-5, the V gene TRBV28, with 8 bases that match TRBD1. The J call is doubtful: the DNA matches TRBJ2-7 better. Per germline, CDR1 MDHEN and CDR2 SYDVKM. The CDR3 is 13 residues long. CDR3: CASGQGSLYEQYF. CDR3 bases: TGTGCCAGCGGACAGGGTTCCCTCTACGAGCAGTACTTC.

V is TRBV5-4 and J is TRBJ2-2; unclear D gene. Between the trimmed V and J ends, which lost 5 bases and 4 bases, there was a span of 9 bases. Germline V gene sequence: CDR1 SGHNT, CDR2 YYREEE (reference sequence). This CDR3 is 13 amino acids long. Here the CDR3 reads CASRADRTGELFF. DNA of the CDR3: TGTGCCAGCAGGGCCGATCGCACCGGGGAGCTGTTTTTT.

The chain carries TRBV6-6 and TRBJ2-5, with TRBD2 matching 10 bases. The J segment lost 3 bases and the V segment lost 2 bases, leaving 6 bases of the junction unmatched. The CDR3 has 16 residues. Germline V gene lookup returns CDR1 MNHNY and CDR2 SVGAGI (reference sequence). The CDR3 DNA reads TGTGCCAGCAGTTACAATGGACTAGCGGTAGAAGAGACCCAGTACTTC. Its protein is CASSYNGLAVEETQYF.

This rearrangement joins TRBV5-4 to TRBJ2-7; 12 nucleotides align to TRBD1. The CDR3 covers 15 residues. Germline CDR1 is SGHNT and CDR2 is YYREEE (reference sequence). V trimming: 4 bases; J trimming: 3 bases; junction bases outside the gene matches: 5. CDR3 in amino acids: CASSPGQGANYEQYF. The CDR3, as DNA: TGTGCCAGCAGCCCGGGACAGGGGGCGAACTACGAGCAGTACTTC.

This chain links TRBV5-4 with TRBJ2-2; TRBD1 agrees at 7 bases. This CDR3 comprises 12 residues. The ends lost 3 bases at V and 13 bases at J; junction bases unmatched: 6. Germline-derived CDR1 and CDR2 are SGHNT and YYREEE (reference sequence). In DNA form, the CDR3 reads TGTGCCAGCAGCTCCCGACAGGGCGGGCTGTTTTTT. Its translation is CASSSRQGGLFF.

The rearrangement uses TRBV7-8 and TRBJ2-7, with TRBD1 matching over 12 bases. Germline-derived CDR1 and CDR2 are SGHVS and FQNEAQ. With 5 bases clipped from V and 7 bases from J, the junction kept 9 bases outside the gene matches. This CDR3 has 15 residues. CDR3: CASSGLGQGAGEQYF. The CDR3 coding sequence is TGTGCCAGCAGCGGTCTGGGACAGGGGGCGGGTGAGCAGTACTTC.

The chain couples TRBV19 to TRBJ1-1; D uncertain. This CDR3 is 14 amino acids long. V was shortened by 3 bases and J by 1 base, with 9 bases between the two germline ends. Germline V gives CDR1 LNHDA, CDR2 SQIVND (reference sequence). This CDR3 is CASSIDGTNTEAFF. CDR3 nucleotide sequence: TGTGCCAGTAGTATCGACGGAACGAACACTGAAGCTTTCTTT.

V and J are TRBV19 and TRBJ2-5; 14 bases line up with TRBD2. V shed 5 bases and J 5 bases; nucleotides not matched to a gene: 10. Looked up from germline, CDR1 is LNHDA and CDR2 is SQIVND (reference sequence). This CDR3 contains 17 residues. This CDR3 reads CASSLSGLAGESETQYF. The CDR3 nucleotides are TGTGCCAGTAGTCTATCGGGACTAGCGGGAGAAAGTGAGACCCAGTACTTC.

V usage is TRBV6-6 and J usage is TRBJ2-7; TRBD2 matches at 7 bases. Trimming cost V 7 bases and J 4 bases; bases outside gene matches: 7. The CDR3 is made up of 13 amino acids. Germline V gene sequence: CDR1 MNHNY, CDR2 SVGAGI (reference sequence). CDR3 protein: CASTRGAGYEQYF. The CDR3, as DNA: TGTGCCAGCACCCGCGGAGCGGGATACGAGCAGTACTTC.

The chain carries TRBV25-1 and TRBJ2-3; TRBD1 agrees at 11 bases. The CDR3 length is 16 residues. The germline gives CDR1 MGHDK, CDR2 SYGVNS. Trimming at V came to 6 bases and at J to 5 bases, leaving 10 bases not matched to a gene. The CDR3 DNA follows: TGTGCCAGCAGGAGGGGACAGGGGGGCCTTGGAGATACGCAGTATTTT. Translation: CASRRGQGGLGDTQYF.

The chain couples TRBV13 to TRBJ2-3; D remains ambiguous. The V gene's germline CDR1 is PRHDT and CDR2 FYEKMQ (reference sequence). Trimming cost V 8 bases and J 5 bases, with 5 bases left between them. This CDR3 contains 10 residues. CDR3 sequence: CASGRDTQYF. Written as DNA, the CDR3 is TGTGCCAGCGGGCGAGATACGCAGTATTTT.

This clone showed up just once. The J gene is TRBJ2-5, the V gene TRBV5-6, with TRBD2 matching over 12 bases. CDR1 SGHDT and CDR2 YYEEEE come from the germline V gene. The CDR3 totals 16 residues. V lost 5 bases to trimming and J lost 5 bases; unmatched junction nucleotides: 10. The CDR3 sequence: CASSYLAGGPEETQYF. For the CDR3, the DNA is TGTGCCAGCAGTTACCTAGCGGGAGGGCCGGAGGAGACCCAGTACTTC.

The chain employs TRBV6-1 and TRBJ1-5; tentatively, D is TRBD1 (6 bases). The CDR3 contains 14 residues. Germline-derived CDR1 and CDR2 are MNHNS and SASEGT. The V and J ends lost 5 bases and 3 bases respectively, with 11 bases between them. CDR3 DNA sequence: TGTGCCAGCAGTACCAGGGGTGACAATCAGCCCCAGCATTTT. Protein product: CASSTRGDNQPQHF.

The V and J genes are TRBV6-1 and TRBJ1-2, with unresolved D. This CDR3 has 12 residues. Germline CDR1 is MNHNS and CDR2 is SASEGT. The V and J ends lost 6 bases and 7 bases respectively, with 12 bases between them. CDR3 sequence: CASRTTASGYTF. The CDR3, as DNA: TGTGCCAGCAGGACTACTGCCTCTGGCTACACCTTC.

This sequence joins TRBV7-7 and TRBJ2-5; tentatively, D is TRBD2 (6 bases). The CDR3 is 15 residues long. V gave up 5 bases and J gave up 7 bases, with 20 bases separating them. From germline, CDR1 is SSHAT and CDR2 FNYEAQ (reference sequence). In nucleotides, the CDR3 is TGTGCCAGCAGCCATGGGGGGAGCGCCGAGGGGACCCAGTACTTC. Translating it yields CASSHGGSAEGTQYF.

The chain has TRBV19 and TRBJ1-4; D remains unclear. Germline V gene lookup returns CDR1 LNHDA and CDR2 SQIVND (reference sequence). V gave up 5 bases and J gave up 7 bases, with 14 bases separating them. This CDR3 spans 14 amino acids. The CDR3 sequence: CASSEQASGEKLFF. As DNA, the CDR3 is TGTGCCAGTAGTGAGCAGGCTAGCGGTGAAAAACTGTTTTTT.

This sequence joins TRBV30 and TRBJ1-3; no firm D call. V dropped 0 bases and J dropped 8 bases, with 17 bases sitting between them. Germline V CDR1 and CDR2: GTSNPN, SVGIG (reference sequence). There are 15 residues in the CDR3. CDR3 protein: CAWSVPGFGRDTIYF. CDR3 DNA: TGTGCCTGGAGTGTACCCGGGTTTGGGAGAGACACCATATATTTT. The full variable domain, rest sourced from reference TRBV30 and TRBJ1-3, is SQTIHQWPATLVQPVGSPLSLECTVEGTSNPNLYWYRQAAGRGLQLLFYSVGIGQISSEVPQNLSASRPQDRQFILSSKKLLLSDSGFYLCAWSVPGFGRDTIYFGEGSWLTVV.